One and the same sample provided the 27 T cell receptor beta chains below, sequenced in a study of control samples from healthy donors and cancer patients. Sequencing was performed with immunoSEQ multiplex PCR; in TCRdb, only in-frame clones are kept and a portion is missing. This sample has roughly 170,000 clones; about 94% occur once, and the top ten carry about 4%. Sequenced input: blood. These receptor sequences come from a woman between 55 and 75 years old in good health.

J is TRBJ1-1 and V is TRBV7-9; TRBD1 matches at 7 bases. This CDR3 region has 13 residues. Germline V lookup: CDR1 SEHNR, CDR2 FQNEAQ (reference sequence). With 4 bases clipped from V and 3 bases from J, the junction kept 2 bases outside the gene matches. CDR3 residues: CASSSQGDTEAFF. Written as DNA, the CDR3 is TGTGCCAGCAGCTCTCAGGGGGACACTGAAGCTTTCTTT.

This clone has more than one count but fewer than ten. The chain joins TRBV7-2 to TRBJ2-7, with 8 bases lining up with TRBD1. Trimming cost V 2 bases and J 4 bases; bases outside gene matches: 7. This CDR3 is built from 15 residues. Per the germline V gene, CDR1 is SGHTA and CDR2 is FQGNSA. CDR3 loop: CASSLRETGVYEQYF. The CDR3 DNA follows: TGTGCCAGCAGCTTAAGGGAGACAGGGGTGTACGAGCAGTACTTC.

The CDR3 sequence is CASSPGGARDTQYF. The DNA for the CDR3 is TGTGCCAGCAGCCCAGGGGGCGCAAGGGATACGCAGTATTTT. The chain is built from TRBV7-8 and TRBJ2-3, with TRBD1 identical over 8 bases. The CDR3 covers 14 residues. Losses at the gene ends were 5 bases for V and 6 bases for J; bases not matched to a gene: 7. Germline V gene data show CDR1 as SGHVS and CDR2 as FQNEAQ. The whole variable domain, filled in from reference TRBV7-8 and TRBJ2-3, reads GAGVSQSPRYKVAKRGQDVALRCDPISGHVSLFWYQQALGQGPEFLTYFQNEAQLDKSGLPSDRFFAERPEGSVSTLKIQRTQQEDSAVYLCASSPGGARDTQYFGPGTRLTVL.

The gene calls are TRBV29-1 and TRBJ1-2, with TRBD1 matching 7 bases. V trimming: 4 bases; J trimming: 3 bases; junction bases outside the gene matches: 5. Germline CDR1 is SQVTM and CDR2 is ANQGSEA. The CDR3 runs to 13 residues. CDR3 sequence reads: CSVATGLDYGYTF. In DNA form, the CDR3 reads TGCAGCGTTGCGACAGGGTTAGACTATGGCTACACCTTC.

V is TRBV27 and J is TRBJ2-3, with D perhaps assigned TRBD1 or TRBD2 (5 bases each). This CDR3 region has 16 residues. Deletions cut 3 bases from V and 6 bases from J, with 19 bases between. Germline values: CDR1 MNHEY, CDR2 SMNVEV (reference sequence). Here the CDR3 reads CASSFRRDPAGDTQYF. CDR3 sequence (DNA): TGTGCCAGCAGTTTCCGCAGGGACCCCGCGGGTGATACGCAGTATTTT.

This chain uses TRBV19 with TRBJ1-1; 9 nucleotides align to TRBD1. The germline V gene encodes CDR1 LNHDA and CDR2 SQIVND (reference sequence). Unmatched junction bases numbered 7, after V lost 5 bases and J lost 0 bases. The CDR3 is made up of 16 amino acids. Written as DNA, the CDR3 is TGTGCCAGTAGTTTCGACAGGGGGGGATTGAACACTGAAGCTTTCTTT. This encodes CASSFDRGGLNTEAFF.

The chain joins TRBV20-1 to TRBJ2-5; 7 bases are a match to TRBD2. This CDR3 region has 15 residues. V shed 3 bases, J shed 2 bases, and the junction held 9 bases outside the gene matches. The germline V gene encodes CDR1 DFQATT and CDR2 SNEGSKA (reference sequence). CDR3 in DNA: TGCAGTGCTAGTCCGGTTGCGGGGGTGCAAGAGACCCAGTACTTC. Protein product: CSASPVAGVQETQYF.

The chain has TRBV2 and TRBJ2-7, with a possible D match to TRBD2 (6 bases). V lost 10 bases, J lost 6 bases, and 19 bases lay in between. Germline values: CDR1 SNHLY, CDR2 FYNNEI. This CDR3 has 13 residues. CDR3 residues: CATALRDLGEQYF. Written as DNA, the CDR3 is TGTGCCACCGCCCTTAGGGACTTAGGCGAGCAGTACTTC.

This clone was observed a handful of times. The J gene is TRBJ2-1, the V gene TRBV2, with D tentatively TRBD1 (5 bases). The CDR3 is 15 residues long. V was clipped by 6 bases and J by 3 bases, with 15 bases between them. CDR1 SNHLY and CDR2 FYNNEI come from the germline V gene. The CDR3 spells CASRPLKGNYNEQFF. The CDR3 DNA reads TGTGCCAGCAGGCCTTTGAAGGGGAACTACAATGAGCAGTTCTTC.

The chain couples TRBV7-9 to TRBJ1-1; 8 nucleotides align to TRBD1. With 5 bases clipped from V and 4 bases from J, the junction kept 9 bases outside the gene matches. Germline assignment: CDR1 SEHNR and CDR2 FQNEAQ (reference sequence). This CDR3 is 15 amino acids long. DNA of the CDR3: TGTGCCAGCAGCCCTCCAGGGGGCGCCGGCACTGAAGCTTTCTTT. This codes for CASSPPGGAGTEAFF. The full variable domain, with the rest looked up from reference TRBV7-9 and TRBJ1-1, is DTGVSQNPRHKITKRGQNVTFRCDPISEHNRLYWYRQTLGQGPEFLTYFQNEAQLEKSRLLSDRFSAERPKGSFSTLEIQRTEQGDSAMYLCASSPPGGAGTEAFFGQGTRLTVV.

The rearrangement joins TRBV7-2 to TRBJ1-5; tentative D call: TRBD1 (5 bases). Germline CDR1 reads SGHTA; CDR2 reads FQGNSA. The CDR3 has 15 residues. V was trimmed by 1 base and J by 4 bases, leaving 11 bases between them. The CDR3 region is CASSLGTRLNQPQHF. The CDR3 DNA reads TGTGCCAGCAGCTTAGGGACACGGCTGAATCAGCCCCAGCATTTT.

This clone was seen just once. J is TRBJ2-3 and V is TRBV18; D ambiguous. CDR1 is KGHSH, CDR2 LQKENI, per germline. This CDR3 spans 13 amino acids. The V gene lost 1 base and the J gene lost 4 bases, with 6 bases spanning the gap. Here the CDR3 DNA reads TGTGCCAGCTCACCACTGGCGGCAGATACGCAGTATTTT. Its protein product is CASSPLAADTQYF.

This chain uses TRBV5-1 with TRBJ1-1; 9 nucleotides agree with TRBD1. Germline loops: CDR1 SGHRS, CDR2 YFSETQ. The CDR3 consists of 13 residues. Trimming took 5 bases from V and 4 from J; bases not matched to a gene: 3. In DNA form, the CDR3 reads TGCGCCAGCAGACAGACAGGGGGCACTGAAGCTTTCTTT. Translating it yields CASRQTGGTEAFF.

The CDR3 loop is CASSIAGEQYF. The CDR3 bases are TGTGCCAGCAGTATCGCGGGAGAGCAGTACTTC. The chain carries TRBV6-2 or TRBV6-3 and TRBJ2-7; tentative D call: TRBD2 (6 bases). The CDR3 is 11 amino acids. Germline CDR1 MNHEY, CDR2 SVGEGT. Trimming stripped 5 bases from V and 7 bases from J, with 9 bases between.

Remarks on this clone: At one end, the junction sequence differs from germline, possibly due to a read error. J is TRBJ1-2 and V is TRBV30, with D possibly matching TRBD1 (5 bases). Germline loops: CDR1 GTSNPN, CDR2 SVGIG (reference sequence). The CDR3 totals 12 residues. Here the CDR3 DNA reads TGTGCCTGGATTAGGGGAAACTATGGCTGCACCTTC. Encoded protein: CAWIRGNYGCTF.

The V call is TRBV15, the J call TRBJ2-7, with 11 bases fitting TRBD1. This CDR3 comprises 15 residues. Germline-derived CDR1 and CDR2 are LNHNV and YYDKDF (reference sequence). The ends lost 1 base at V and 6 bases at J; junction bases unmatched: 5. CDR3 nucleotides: TGTGCCACCAGCAGAGGCCCGGACAGGGGGCTCGAGCAGTACTTC. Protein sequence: CATSRGPDRGLEQYF.

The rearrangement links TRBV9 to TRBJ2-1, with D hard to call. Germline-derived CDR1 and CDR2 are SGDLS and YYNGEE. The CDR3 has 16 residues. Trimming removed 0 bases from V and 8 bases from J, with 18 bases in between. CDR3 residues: CASSVGLAFGLDEQFF. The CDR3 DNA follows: TGTGCCAGCAGCGTAGGTTTAGCCTTCGGATTGGATGAGCAGTTCTTC.

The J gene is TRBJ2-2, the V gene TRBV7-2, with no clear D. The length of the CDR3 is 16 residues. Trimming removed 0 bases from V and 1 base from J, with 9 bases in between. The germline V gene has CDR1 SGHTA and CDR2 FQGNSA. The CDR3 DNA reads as TGTGCCAGCAGCTTAGCTGTAACGGAGAACACCGGGGAGCTGTTTTTT. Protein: CASSLAVTENTGELFF.

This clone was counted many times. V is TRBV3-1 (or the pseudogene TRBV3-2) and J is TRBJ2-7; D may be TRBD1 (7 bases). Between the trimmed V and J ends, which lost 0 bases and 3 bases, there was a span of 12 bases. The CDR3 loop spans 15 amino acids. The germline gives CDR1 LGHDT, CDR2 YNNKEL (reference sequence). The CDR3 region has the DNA TGTGCCAGCAGCCAAGATGCGGGACAGTTCTACGAGCAGTACTTC. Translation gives CASSQDAGQFYEQYF.

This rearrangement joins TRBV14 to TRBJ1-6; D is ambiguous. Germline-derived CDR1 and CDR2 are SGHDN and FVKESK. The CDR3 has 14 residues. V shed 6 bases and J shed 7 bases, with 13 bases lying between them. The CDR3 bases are TGTGCCAGCAGTATCGGCGTTTCAAATTCACCCCTCCACTTT. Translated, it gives CASSIGVSNSPLHF.

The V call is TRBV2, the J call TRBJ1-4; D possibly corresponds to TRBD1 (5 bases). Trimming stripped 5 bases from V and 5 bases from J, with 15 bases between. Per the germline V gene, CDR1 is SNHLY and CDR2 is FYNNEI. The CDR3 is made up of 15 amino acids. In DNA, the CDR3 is TGTGCCAGCAGTCTATCCGGGACCGCGAATGAAAAACTGTTTTTT. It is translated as CASSLSGTANEKLFF.

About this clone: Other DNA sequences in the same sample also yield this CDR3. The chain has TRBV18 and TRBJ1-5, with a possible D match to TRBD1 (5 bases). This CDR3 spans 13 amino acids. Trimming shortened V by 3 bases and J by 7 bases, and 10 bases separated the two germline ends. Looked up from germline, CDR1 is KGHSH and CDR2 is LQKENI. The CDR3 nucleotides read TGTGCCAGCTCACCTAGAGGGGACCAGCCCCAGCATTTT. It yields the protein CASSPRGDQPQHF.

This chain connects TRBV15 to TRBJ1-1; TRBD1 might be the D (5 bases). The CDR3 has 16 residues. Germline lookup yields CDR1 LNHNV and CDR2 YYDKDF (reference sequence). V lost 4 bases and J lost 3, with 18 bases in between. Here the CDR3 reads CATSNPLGVGDTEAFF. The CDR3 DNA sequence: TGTGCCACCAGCAACCCCCTGGGGGTCGGGGACACTGAAGCTTTCTTT.

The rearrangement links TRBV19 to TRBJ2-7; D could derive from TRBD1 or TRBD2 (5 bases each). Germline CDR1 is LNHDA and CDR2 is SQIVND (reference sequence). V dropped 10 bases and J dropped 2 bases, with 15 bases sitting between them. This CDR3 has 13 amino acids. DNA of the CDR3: TGTGCCACCCAAAGGGACGGGACCTACGAGCAGTACTTC. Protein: CATQRDGTYEQYF.

The CDR3 nucleotides are TGTGCCAGTAGTATTTGGGGGAACACTGAAGCTTTCTTT. This sequence encodes CASSIWGNTEAFF. The V and J genes are TRBV19 and TRBJ1-1, with D uncertain. The CDR3 runs to 13 residues. V shed 3 bases and J shed 1 base, with 6 bases lying between them. The germline CDR1 and CDR2 sequences are LNHDA and SQIVND (reference sequence).

The CDR3 DNA reads TGTGCCAGCAGCTTGTTTCAAGGTAACACTGAAGCTTTCTTT. Amino acid sequence: CASSLFQGNTEAFF. V usage is TRBV5-5 and J usage is TRBJ1-1; D remains unclear. CDR3 length: 14 residues. Per germline, CDR1 SGHKS and CDR2 YYEKEE (reference sequence). V lost 1 base and J 2 bases, leaving 9 bases between the germline ends. Full variable domain (missing parts from reference TRBV5-5 and TRBJ1-1): DAGVTQSPTHLIKTRGQQVTLRCSPISGHKSVSWYQQVLGQGPQFIFQYYEKEERGRGNFPDRFSARQFPNYSSELNVNALLLGDSALYLCASSLFQGNTEAFFGQGTRLTVV.

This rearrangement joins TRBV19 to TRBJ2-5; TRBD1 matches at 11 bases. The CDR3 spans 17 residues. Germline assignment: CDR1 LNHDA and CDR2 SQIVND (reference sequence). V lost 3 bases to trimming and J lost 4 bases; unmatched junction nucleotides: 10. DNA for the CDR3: TGTGCCAGTAGTATGTTACCCGGGACAGGGGGAGGAGAGACCCAGTACTTC. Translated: CASSMLPGTGGGETQYF.